This TCR beta chain was identified in a study of control samples from healthy donors and cancer patients. The J segment lost 3 bases and the V segment lost 6 bases, leaving 2 bases of the junction unmatched. Per germline, CDR1 LNHDA and CDR2 SQIVND (reference sequence). The CDR3 has 13 amino acids. Using immunoSEQ multiplex PCR, the repertoire was profiled, and TCRdb retains in-frame clones only, with some absent. The table records approximately 170,000 clones, about nine tenths of them present only once. In regard to this clone: The sample contains more than one DNA sequence encoding this CDR3.

This chain connects TRBV19 to TRBJ2-7; 10 bases match TRBD1. The sequence came from a woman in her thirties in good health. The sequenced sample was blood. DNA for the CDR3: TGTGCCAGTAGCCGGGACAGGGGCTACGAGCAGTACTTC. It specifies CASSRDRGYEQYF.